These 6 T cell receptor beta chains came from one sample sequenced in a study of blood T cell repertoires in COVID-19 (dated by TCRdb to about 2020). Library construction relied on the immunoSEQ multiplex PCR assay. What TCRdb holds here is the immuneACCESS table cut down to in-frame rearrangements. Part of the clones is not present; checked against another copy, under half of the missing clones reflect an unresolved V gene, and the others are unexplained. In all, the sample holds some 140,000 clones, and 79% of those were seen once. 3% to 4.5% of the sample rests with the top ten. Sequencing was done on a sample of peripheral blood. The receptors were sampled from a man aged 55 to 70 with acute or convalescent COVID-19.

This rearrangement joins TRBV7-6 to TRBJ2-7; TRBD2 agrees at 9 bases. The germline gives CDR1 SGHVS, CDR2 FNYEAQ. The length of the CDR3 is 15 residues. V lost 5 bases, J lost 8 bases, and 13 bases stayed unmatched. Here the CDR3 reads CASSLAAGGGEQQYF. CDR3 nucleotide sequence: TGTGCCAGCAGCCTCGCCGCGGGAGGGGGGGAACAGCAGTACTTC.

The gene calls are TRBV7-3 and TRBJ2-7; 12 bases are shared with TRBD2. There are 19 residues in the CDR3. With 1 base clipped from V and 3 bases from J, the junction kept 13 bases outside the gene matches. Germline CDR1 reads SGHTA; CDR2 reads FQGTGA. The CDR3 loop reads CASSLKKSQGLAGIYEQYF. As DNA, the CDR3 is TGTGCCAGCAGCTTAAAAAAGTCCCAAGGACTAGCGGGGATCTACGAGCAGTACTTC. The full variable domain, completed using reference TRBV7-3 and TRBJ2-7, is GAGVSQTPSNKVTEKGKYVELRCDPISGHTALYWYRQSLGQGPEFLIYFQGTGAADDSGLPNDRFFAVRPEGSVSTLKIQRTERGDSAVYLCASSLKKSQGLAGIYEQYFGPGTRLTVT.

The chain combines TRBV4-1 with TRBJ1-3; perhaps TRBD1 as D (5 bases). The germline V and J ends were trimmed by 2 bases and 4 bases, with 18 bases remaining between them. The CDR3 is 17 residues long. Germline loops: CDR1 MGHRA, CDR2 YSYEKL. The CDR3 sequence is CASSQQLGTLQGNTIYF. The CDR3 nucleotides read TGCGCCAGCAGCCAACAACTAGGGACTCTTCAGGGAAACACCATATATTTT.

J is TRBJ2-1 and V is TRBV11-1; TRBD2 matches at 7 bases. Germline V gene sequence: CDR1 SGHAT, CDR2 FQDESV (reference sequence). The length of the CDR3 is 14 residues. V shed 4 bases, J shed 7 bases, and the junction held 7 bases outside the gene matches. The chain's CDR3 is CASSSWTSGNEQFF. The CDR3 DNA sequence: TGTGCCAGCAGCTCATGGACTAGTGGAAATGAGCAGTTCTTC.

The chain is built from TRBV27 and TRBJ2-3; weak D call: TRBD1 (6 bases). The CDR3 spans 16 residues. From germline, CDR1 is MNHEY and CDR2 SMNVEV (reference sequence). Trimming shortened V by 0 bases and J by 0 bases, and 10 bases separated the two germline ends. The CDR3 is CASSLSSRGSTDTQYF. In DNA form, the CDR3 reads TGTGCCAGCAGTTTATCGAGCAGGGGCAGCACAGATACGCAGTATTTT.

This CDR3 reads CASSQDGGRATGELFF. CDR3 sequence (DNA): TGCGCCAGCAGCCAAGACGGGGGGCGAGCCACCGGGGAGCTGTTTTTT. V and J are TRBV4-3 and TRBJ2-2; maybe TRBD2 (7 bases). Per germline, CDR1 LGHNA and CDR2 YSLEER. The CDR3 length is 16 residues. The V end lost 0 bases, the J end lost 4 bases, and 12 bases lay between the germline ends.